The present entry profiles one T cell receptor beta chain with its context. Germline V gene data show CDR1 as LNHDA and CDR2 as SQIVND (reference sequence). The CDR3 spans 16 residues. V lost 5 bases and J lost 0, with 13 bases in between. This specimen comes from a study of blood T cell repertoires in COVID-19. TCRdb's table, derived via immunoSEQ multiplex PCR, lists solely in-frame clones and lacks some. The profile shows 250,000 or so clones, less than 90% of them singletons. The clonotype originates from a man between 25 and 39 years old with active or convalescent COVID-19. This chain links TRBV19 with TRBJ1-4, with a tentative D call TRBD1 (6 bases). Sequenced input: peripheral blood. CDR3 bases: TGTGCCAGTAGTGAGGACAGTTTTGCAACTAATGAAAAACTGTTTTTT. Its translation is CASSEDSFATNEKLFF. The full variable domain, its missing parts supplied by reference TRBV19 and TRBJ1-4, is DGGITQSPKYLFRKEGQNVTLSCEQNLNHDAMYWYRQDPGQGLRLIYYSQIVNDFQKGDIAEGYSVSREKKESFPLTVTSAQKNPTAFYLCASSEDSFATNEKLFFGSGTQLSVL.